Listed here are 28 T cell receptor beta chains from one sample, sequenced in a study of T cells expressing NK-cell markers. TCRdb reprocessed the 5' RACE reads, with one entry per CDR3 protein and no DNA. The sample table sets out hundreds of thousands of distinct CDR3 sequences. Sequencing was performed on blood T cells: a sorted CD56 or NKG2C T cell subset, CD4+ or CD8+ T cells, or bulk PBMC T cells (not recorded which). The receptors derive from a woman between 18 and 70 years old in good health.

The chain has TRBV5-5 and TRBJ1-5; with no DNA, the TCRdb D assignment of TRBD1 cannot be verified. The CDR3 is made up of 13 amino acids. In germline, CDR1 is SGHKS, CDR2 YYEKEE (reference sequence). This CDR3 is CASNLEGGQPQHF.

The chain couples TRBV5-1 to TRBJ2-7; TCRdb's assignment of TRBD2 cannot be checked, as there is no DNA. This CDR3 is 14 amino acids long. Germline lookup yields CDR1 SGHRS and CDR2 YFSETQ. This CDR3 is CASSFEGGNYEQYF. The whole variable domain, remainder taken from reference TRBV5-1 and TRBJ2-7, is KAGVTQTPRYLIKTRGQQVTLSCSPISGHRSVSWYQQTPGQGLQFLFEYFSETQRNKGNFPGRFSGRQFSNSRSEMNVSTLELGDSALYLCASSFEGGNYEQYFGPGTRLTVT.

This chain uses TRBV7-3 with TRBJ1-6. The CDR3 runs to 13 residues. Germline values: CDR1 SGHTA, CDR2 FQGTGA. This CDR3 is CASSASGNSPLHF. The full variable domain, with the rest looked up from reference TRBV7-3 and TRBJ1-6, is GAGVSQTPSNKVTEKGKYVELRCDPISGHTALYWYRQSLGQGPEFLIYFQGTGAADDSGLPNDRFFAVRPEGSVSTLKIQRTERGDSAVYLCASSASGNSPLHFGNGTRLTVT.

The chain links TRBV11-2 to TRBJ2-5; TCRdb's D gene call, TRBD2, goes unchecked for lack of DNA. CDR3 size: 12 residues. Looked up from germline, CDR1 is SGHAT and CDR2 is FQNNGV. The chain's CDR3 is CASSRLVQTQYF.

This chain joins TRBV5-1 and TRBJ2-5; TCRdb returns TRBD1, unconfirmable since there is no DNA. There are 13 residues in the CDR3. Germline V gene lookup returns CDR1 SGHRS and CDR2 YFSETQ. The chain's CDR3 is CASSLNRAETQYF. The variable domain in full, with the rest retrieved from reference TRBV5-1 and TRBJ2-5, is KAGVTQTPRYLIKTRGQQVTLSCSPISGHRSVSWYQQTPGQGLQFLFEYFSETQRNKGNFPGRFSGRQFSNSRSEMNVSTLELGDSALYLCASSLNRAETQYFGPGTRLLVL.

The rearrangement uses TRBV7-2 and TRBJ2-3; without DNA, the TCRdb call of TRBD2 cannot be checked. The germline gives CDR1 SGHTA, CDR2 FQGNSA. This CDR3 is built from 15 residues. The CDR3 reads CASSPGRAVGDTQYF.

The chain carries TRBV7-9 and TRBJ2-2; TCRdb outputs TRBD1, but without DNA this stays unchecked. CDR3 length: 14 residues. Germline CDR1 and CDR2: SEHNR and FQNEAQ (reference sequence). Here the CDR3 reads CASSLSGKAGELFF.

This chain uses TRBV20-1 with TRBJ1-1; without DNA, the TCRdb call of TRBD1 cannot be checked. The length of the CDR3 is 14 residues. CDR1 is DFQATT, CDR2 SNEGSKA, per germline (reference sequence). The CDR3 reads CSAAPERVHTEAFF.

This chain uses TRBV3-1 with TRBJ2-1; there is no DNA to check the TCRdb D call of TRBD1. The length of the CDR3 is 15 residues. The germline V gene encodes CDR1 LGHDT and CDR2 YNNKEL (reference sequence). CDR3 region: CASSQEGRGLGEQFF.

This sequence joins TRBV19 and TRBJ2-2; TCRdb's D gene call, TRBD1, goes unchecked for lack of DNA. CDR3 length equals 15 residues. Germline loops: CDR1 LNHDA, CDR2 SQIVND (reference sequence). CDR3: CASRPGQGRTGELFF.

The V and J genes are TRBV5-1 and TRBJ2-5; the TRBD2 assignment by TCRdb is unverifiable without DNA. In germline, CDR1 is SGHRS, CDR2 YFSETQ. This CDR3 is 16 amino acids long. The CDR3 loop is CASSLGPAGDQETQYF.

The chain carries TRBV7-9 and TRBJ2-1; absent DNA, TCRdb's TRBD2 call cannot be checked. This CDR3 contains 17 residues. Germline V CDR1 and CDR2: SEHNR, FQNEAQ (reference sequence). CDR3 protein: CASSLTSGVRAINEQFF.

The chain employs TRBV20-1 and TRBJ2-7; TCRdb's D gene call, TRBD2, goes unchecked for lack of DNA. The CDR3 has 15 residues. In germline, CDR1 is DFQATT, CDR2 SNEGSKA (reference sequence). The CDR3 region is CSARPTSGRIYEQYF.

This chain links TRBV6-1 with TRBJ2-5; TCRdb's D gene call, TRBD2, goes unchecked for lack of DNA. The V gene's germline CDR1 is MNHNS and CDR2 SASEGT. CDR3 length: 17 amino acids. The CDR3 protein is CASTPLGVVVYQETQYF.

The chain couples TRBV7-2 to TRBJ2-3. CDR3 length: 14 residues. Per the germline V gene, CDR1 is SGHTA and CDR2 is FQGNSA. The CDR3 loop is CASSLEGLTDTQYF.

V usage is TRBV5-1 and J usage is TRBJ2-5. The CDR3 is made up of 14 amino acids. The germline CDR1 and CDR2 sequences are SGHRS and YFSETQ. The CDR3 sequence: CASSLVGREETQYF. Combining the CDR3 with reference TRBV5-1 and TRBJ2-5 gives the whole variable domain KAGVTQTPRYLIKTRGQQVTLSCSPISGHRSVSWYQQTPGQGLQFLFEYFSETQRNKGNFPGRFSGRQFSNSRSEMNVSTLELGDSALYLCASSLVGREETQYFGPGTRLLVL.

The chain joins TRBV11-1 to TRBJ2-1; as DNA is missing, the TRBD1 call by TCRdb cannot be tested. There are 13 residues in the CDR3. Germline V gene sequence: CDR1 SGHAT, CDR2 FQDESV (reference sequence). The chain's CDR3 is CASSMDRVNEQFF.

This chain connects TRBV6-1 to TRBJ1-3; with no DNA, the TCRdb D assignment of TRBD1 cannot be verified. The CDR3 totals 17 residues. Germline V gene lookup returns CDR1 MNHNS and CDR2 SASEGT. CDR3 residues: CASSLSGTPSSGNTIYF.

The V and J genes are TRBV12-3 or TRBV12-4 and TRBJ2-1; TCRdb picks TRBD1, but there is no DNA to check that call. This CDR3 region has 13 residues. CDR3 sequence: CASSRDGGDEQFF.

The gene calls are TRBV5-1 and TRBJ1-3. Germline V gene lookup returns CDR1 SGHRS and CDR2 YFSETQ. This CDR3 is 16 amino acids long. CDR3 region: CASSLAGQGSGNTIYF.

CDR3 loop: CSAGGLAASTDTQYF. The V gene is TRBV29-1, the J gene TRBJ2-3; TCRdb lists TRBD2, though no DNA is available to test this call. The CDR3 has 15 residues. Germline loops: CDR1 SQVTM, CDR2 ANQGSEA.

The J gene is TRBJ2-5, the V gene TRBV4-2; TCRdb calls TRBD2, which cannot be checked without DNA. CDR1 and CDR2 (germline): LGHNA, YNFKEQ. There are 16 residues in the CDR3. This CDR3 reads CASSHATSGTGETQYF.

The chain links TRBV20-1 to TRBJ2-3. CDR3 length equals 11 residues. Germline assignment: CDR1 DFQATT and CDR2 SNEGSKA (reference sequence). The CDR3 loop is CSATSMDTQYF.

The gene calls are TRBV11-2 and TRBJ1-1; TCRdb's D gene call, TRBD1, goes unchecked for lack of DNA. The V gene's germline CDR1 is SGHAT and CDR2 FQNNGV. The CDR3 is 14 residues long. The CDR3 is CASSLVGVNTEAFF.

The CDR3 protein is CASSRQNTGELSF. This sequence joins TRBV11-2 and TRBJ2-2. The germline V gene encodes CDR1 SGHAT and CDR2 FQNNGV. The CDR3 consists of 13 residues.

The V and J genes are TRBV2 and TRBJ1-4. CDR1 and CDR2 (germline): SNHLY, FYNNEI. This CDR3 has 12 residues. CDR3 residues: CAGGGRGEKLFF.

The J gene is TRBJ1-3, the V gene TRBV2. CDR3 size: 16 residues. Germline V gene sequence: CDR1 SNHLY, CDR2 FYNNEI. The CDR3 is CASTVGGSYSGNTIYF.

The V gene is TRBV14, the J gene TRBJ1-6. The CDR3 is 13 residues long. The germline CDR1 and CDR2 sequences are SGHDN and FVKESK. The CDR3 loop is CASSQDLYSPLHF. Full variable domain (outside the CDR3, taken from reference TRBV14 and TRBJ1-6): EAGVTQFPSHSVIEKGQTVTLRCDPISGHDNLYWYRRVMGKEIKFLLHFVKESKQDESGMPNNRFLAERTGGTYSTLKVQPAELEDSGVYFCASSQDLYSPLHFGNGTRLTVT.